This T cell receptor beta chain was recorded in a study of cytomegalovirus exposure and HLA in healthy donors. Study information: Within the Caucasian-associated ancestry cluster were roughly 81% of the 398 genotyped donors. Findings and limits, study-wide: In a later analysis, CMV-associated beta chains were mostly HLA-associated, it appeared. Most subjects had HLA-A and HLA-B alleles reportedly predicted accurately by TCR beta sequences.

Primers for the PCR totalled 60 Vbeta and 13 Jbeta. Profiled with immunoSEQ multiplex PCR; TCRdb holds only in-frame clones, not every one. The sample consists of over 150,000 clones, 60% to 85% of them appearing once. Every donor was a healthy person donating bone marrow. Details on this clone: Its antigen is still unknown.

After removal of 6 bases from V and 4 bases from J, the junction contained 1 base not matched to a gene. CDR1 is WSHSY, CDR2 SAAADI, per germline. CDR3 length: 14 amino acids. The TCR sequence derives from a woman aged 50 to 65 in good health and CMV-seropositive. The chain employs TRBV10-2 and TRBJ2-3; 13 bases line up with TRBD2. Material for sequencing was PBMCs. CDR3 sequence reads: CASSGLAGADTQYF. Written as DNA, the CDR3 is TGCGCCAGCAGCGGACTAGCGGGAGCAGATACGCAGTATTTT.